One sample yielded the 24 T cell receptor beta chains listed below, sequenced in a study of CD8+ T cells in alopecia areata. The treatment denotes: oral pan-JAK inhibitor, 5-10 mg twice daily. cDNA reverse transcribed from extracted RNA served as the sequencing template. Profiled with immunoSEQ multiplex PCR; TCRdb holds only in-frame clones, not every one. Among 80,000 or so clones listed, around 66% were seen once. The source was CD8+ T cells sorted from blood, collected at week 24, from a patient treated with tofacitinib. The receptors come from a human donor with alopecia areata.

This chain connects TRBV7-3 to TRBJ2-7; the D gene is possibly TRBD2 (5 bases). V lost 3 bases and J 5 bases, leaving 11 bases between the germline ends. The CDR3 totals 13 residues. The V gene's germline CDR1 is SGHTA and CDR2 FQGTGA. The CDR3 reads CASSFKDGDEQYF. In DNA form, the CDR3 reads TGTGCCAGCAGCTTTAAGGACGGGGACGAGCAGTACTTC.

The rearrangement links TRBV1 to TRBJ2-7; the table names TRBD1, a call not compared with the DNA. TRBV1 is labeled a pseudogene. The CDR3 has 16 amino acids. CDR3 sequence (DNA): TGCACCAGCAGCCAAGGAGGACAGACCGGCTCCTACGAGCAGTACTTC. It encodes CTSSQGGQTGSYEQYF.

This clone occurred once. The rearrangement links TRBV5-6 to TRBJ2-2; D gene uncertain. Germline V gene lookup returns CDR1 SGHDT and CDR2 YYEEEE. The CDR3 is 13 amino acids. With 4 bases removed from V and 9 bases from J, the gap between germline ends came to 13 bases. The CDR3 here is CASSPSEDRELFF. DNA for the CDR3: TGTGCCAGCAGCCCCAGCGAGGACCGGGAGCTGTTTTTT.

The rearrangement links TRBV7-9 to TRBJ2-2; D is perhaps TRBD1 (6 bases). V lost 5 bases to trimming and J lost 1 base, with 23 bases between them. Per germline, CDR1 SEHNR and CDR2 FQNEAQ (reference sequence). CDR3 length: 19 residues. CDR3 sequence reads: CASSAWDKTQGQNTGELFF. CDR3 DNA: TGTGCCAGCAGCGCCTGGGACAAGACCCAAGGGCAGAACACCGGGGAGCTGTTTTTT. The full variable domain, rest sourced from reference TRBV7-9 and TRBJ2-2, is DTGVSQNPRHKITKRGQNVTFRCDPISEHNRLYWYRQTLGQGPEFLTYFQNEAQLEKSRLLSDRFSAERPKGSFSTLEIQRTEQGDSAMYLCASSAWDKTQGQNTGELFFGEGSRLTVL.

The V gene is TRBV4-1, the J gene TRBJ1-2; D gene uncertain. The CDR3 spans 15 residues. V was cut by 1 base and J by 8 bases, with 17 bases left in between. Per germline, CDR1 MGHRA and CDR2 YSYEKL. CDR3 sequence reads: CASSQVDDRHGGYTF. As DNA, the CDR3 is TGCGCCAGCAGCCAAGTCGATGACCGCCATGGGGGCTACACCTTC.

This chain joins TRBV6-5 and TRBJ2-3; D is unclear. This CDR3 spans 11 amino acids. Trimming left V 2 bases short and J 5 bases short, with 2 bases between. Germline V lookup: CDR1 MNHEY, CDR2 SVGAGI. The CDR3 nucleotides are TGTGCCAGCAGTTACGGAGATACGCAGTATTTT. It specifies CASSYGDTQYF.

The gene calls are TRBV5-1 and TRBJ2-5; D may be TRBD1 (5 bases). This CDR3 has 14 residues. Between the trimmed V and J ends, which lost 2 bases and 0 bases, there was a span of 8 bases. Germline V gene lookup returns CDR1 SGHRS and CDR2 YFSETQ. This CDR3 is CASSLGANQETQYF. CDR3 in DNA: TGCGCCAGCAGCTTAGGGGCCAACCAAGAGACCCAGTACTTC.

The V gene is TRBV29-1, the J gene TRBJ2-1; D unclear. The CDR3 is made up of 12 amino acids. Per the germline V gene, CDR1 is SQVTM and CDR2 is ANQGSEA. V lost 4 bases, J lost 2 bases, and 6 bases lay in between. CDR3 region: CSVAGTYNEQFF. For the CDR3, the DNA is TGCAGCGTTGCCGGAACCTACAATGAGCAGTTCTTC.

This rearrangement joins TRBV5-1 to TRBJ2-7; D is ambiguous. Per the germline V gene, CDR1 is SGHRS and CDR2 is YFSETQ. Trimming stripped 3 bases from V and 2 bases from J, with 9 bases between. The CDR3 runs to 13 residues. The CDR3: CASSSDLTYEQYF. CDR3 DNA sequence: TGCGCCAGCAGCTCGGACCTAACCTACGAGCAGTACTTC.

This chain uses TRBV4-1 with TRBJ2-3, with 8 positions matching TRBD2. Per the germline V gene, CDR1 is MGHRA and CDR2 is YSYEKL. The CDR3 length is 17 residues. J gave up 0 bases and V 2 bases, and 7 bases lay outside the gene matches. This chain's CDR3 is CASSQTPRGASTDTQYF. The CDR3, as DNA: TGCGCCAGCAGCCAAACCCCGCGGGGGGCCAGCACAGATACGCAGTATTTT.

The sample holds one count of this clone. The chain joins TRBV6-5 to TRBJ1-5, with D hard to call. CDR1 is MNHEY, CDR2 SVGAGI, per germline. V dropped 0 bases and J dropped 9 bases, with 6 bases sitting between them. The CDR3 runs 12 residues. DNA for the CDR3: TGTGCCAGCAGTTACTCAGGAGGGCCCCAGCATTTT. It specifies CASSYSGGPQHF.

The CDR3 DNA is TGCGCCAGCAGCCAAACACAAGAAAACTATGGCTACACCTTC. It encodes CASSQTQENYGYTF. This chain links TRBV4-1 with TRBJ1-2; D is uncertain. Germline V gene sequence: CDR1 MGHRA, CDR2 YSYEKL. V lost 2 bases to trimming and J lost 2 bases, with 9 bases between them. The CDR3 totals 14 residues.

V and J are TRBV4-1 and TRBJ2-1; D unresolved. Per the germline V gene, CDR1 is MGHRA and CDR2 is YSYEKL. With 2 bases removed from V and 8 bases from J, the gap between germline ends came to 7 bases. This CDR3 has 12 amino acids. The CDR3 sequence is CASSQIVDEQFF. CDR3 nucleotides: TGCGCCAGCAGCCAAATAGTGGATGAGCAGTTCTTC.

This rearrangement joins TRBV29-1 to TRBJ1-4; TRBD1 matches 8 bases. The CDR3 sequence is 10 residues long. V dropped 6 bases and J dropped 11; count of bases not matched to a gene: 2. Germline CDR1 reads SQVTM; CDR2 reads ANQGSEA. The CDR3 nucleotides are TGCAGCGTACGACAGGGGAAACTGTTTTTT. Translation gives CSVRQGKLFF.

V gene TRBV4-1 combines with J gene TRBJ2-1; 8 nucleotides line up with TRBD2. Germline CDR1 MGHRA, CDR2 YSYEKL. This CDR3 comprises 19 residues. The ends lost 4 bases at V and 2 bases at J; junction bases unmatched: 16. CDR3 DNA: TGCGCCAGCAGCCGCGCAAACTTACCAAGCGGGGGCGCCTACAATGAGCAGTTCTTC. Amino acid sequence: CASSRANLPSGGAYNEQFF.

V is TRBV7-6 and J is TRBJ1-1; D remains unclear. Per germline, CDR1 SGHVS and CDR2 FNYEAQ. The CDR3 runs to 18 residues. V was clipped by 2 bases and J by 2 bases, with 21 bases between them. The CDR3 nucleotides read TGTGCCAGCAGCTTATACCCCACGTGGACCCGAGGAAACACTGAAGCTTTCTTT. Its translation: CASSLYPTWTRGNTEAFF.

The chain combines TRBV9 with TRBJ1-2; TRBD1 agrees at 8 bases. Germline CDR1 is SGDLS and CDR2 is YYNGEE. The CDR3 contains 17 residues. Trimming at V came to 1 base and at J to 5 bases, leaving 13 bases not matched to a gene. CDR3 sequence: CASSVWTGSGTEYGYTF. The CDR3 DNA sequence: TGTGCCAGCAGCGTATGGACAGGGTCGGGGACGGAGTATGGCTACACCTTC.

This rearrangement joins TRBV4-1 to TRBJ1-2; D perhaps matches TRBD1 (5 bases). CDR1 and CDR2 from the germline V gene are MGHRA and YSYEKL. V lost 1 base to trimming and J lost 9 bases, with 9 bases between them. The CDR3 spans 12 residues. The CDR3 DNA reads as TGCGCCAGCAGCCAAGGGCCGGACAGCTACACCTTC. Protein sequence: CASSQGPDSYTF.

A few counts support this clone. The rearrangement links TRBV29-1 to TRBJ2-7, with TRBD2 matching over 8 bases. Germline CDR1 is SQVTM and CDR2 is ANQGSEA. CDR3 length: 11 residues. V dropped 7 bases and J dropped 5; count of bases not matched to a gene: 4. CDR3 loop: CSAGGVDEQYF. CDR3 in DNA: TGCAGCGCCGGGGGGGTGGACGAGCAGTACTTC.

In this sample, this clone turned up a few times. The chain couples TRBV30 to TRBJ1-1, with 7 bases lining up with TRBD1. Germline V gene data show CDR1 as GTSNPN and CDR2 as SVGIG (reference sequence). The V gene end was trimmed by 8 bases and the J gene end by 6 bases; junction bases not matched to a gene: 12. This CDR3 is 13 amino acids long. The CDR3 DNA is TGTGCCAGTACAGGGGTGAGGCCCCCTGAAGCTTTCTTT. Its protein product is CASTGVRPPEAFF.

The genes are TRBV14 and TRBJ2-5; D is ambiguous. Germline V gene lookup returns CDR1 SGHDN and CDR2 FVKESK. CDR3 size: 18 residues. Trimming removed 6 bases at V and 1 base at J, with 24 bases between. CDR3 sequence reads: CASSPDTHVSPFQETQYF. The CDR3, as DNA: TGTGCCAGCAGTCCAGATACTCATGTTTCCCCCTTCCAAGAGACCCAGTACTTC.

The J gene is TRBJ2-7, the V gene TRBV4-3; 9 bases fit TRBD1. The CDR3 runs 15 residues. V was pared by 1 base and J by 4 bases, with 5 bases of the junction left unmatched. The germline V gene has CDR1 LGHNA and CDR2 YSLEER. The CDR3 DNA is TGCGCCAGCAGCCAAGTGGGACAGGGTTTATACGAGCAGTACTTC. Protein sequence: CASSQVGQGLYEQYF.

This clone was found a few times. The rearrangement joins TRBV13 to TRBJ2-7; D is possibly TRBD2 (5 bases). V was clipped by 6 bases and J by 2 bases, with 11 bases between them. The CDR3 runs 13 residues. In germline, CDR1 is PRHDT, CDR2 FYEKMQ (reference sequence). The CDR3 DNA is TGTGCCAGCAGTGAGGGAAGCGCCTACGAGCAGTACTTC. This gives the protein CASSEGSAYEQYF.

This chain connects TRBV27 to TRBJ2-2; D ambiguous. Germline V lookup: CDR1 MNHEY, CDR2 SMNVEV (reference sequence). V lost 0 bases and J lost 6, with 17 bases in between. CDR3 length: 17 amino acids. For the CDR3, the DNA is TGTGCCAGCAGTTTATCGACCCCGGCAGGTCCCCCCGGGGAGCTGTTTTTT. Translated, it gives CASSLSTPAGPPGELFF.